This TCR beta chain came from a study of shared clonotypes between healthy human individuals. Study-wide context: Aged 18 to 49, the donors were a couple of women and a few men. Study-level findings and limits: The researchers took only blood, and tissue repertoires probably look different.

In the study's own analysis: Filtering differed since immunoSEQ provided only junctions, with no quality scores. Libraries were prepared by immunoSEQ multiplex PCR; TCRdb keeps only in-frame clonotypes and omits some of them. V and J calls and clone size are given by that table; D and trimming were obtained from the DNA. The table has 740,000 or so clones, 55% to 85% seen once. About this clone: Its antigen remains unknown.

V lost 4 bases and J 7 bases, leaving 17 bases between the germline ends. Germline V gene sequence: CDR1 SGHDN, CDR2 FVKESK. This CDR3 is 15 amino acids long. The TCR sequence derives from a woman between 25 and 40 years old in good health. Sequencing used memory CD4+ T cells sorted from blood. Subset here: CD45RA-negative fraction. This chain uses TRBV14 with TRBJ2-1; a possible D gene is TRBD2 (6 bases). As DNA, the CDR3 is TGTGCCAGCAGCCCGTGGACTAAGACGGCTAATGAGCAGTTCTTC. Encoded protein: CASSPWTKTANEQFF.